Below, 18 T cell receptor beta chains from the same sample are listed, as sequenced in a study of cytomegalovirus exposure and HLA in healthy donors. Assay used: immunoSEQ multiplex PCR; TCRdb lists only in-frame clones, some missing. The data show roughly 240,000 clones, approximately 90% seen once. Sequenced input: PBMCs. Source of these receptors: a man aged 18 to 30 in good health and CMV-seronegative.

This chain links TRBV7-2 with TRBJ2-5, with 8 bases lining up with TRBD1. The CDR3 runs 13 residues. From germline, CDR1 is SGHTA and CDR2 FQGNSA. With 5 bases clipped from V and 7 bases from J, the junction kept 6 bases outside the gene matches. Here the CDR3 reads CASSTGQGMTQYF. As DNA, the CDR3 is TGTGCCAGCAGCACCGGACAGGGAATGACCCAGTACTTC.

J is TRBJ2-5 and V is TRBV7-9; D ambiguous. CDR1 is SEHNR and CDR2 is FQNEAQ in the germline V gene (reference sequence). The CDR3 is 11 residues long. V gave up 3 bases and J gave up 5 bases, with 4 bases separating them. CDR3 nucleotide sequence: TGTGCCAGCAGCTTCAGTGAGACCCAGTACTTC. This encodes CASSFSETQYF. Full variable domain (rest looked up from reference TRBV7-9 and TRBJ2-5): DTGVSQNPRHKITKRGQNVTFRCDPISEHNRLYWYRQTLGQGPEFLTYFQNEAQLEKSRLLSDRFSAERPKGSFSTLEIQRTEQGDSAMYLCASSFSETQYFGPGTRLLVL.

The CDR3 region has the DNA TGTGCCAGCTTAATACGGGCGGGAGGCACAGATACGCAGTATTTT. Protein sequence: CASLIRAGGTDTQYF. The chain joins TRBV2 to TRBJ2-3; 7 bases map to TRBD2. The CDR3 length is 15 residues. CDR1 is SNHLY and CDR2 is FYNNEI in the germline V gene. With V trimmed by 8 bases and J by 1 base, 9 bases remained unmatched.

The chain uses TRBV19 and TRBJ1-2; tentative D call: TRBD1 (5 bases). There are 14 residues in the CDR3. Trimming removed 6 bases at V and 1 base at J, with 12 bases between. Per germline, CDR1 LNHDA and CDR2 SQIVND (reference sequence). DNA for the CDR3: TGTGCCAGTAGGTTTGCAGGGCTTAACTATGGCTACACCTTC. Translated, it gives CASRFAGLNYGYTF.

V is TRBV7-8 and J is TRBJ1-5, with D unresolved. Per the germline V gene, CDR1 is SGHVS and CDR2 is FQNEAQ. This CDR3 spans 12 amino acids. V lost 5 bases to trimming and J lost 6 bases, with 8 bases between them. This CDR3 reads CASSERGQPQHF. The CDR3 DNA reads as TGTGCCAGCAGCGAGCGGGGTCAGCCCCAGCATTTT.

The chain employs TRBV23-1 and TRBJ2-7; D possibly corresponds to TRBD1 (6 bases). TRBV23-1 has ORF status, its function being uncertain. With 6 bases removed from V and 4 bases from J, the gap between germline ends came to 16 bases. This CDR3 contains 14 residues. CDR3 region: CASRGAFGGYEQYF. In DNA form, the CDR3 reads TGCGCCAGCAGGGGGGCCTTTGGTGGGTACGAGCAGTACTTC.

V is TRBV5-1 and J is TRBJ2-7; the match to TRBD1 covers 10 bases. With V trimmed by 7 bases and J by 1 base, 8 bases remained unmatched. This CDR3 is built from 15 residues. Germline V gene lookup returns CDR1 SGHRS and CDR2 YFSETQ. CDR3 sequence (DNA): TGCGCCAGCCGAACCCCGGGACAGGGGTCCTACGAGCAGTACTTC. Amino acid sequence: CASRTPGQGSYEQYF.

This chain links TRBV5-1 with TRBJ2-4; the D gene is possibly TRBD1 (6 bases). Trimming removed 2 bases from V and 0 bases from J, with 18 bases in between. CDR1 and CDR2 (germline): SGHRS, YFSETQ. This CDR3 contains 18 residues. The CDR3 DNA follows: TGCGCCAGCAGCTTAGGTCCTGGGACACAAGGAGCCAAAAACATTCAGTACTTC. This translates into CASSLGPGTQGAKNIQYF. The full variable domain, rest sourced from reference TRBV5-1 and TRBJ2-4, is KAGVTQTPRYLIKTRGQQVTLSCSPISGHRSVSWYQQTPGQGLQFLFEYFSETQRNKGNFPGRFSGRQFSNSRSEMNVSTLELGDSALYLCASSLGPGTQGAKNIQYFGAGTRLSVL.

This clone has a handful of counts. This chain uses TRBV9 with TRBJ1-6; 9 nucleotides match TRBD1. The CDR3 has 17 residues. The V and J ends lost 3 bases and 7 bases, in that order; junction bases with no gene match: 11. Germline CDR1 SGDLS, CDR2 YYNGEE. CDR3 in amino acids: CASSAAWGTGWNSPLHF. The CDR3, as DNA: TGTGCCAGCAGCGCGGCCTGGGGGACAGGGTGGAATTCACCCCTCCACTTT.

This clone was seen a few times. V usage is TRBV28 and J usage is TRBJ2-7; D is perhaps TRBD1 (6 bases). V lost 6 bases to trimming and J lost 4 bases, with 10 bases between them. The CDR3 consists of 12 residues. In germline, CDR1 is MDHEN, CDR2 SYDVKM. The CDR3 spells CASSSGQYEQYF. The DNA for the CDR3 is TGTGCCAGCAGCTCCGGACAGTACGAGCAGTACTTC.

The chain recombines TRBV11-3 with TRBJ2-1; D might be TRBD1 (6 bases). Germline V gene data show CDR1 as SGHNT and CDR2 as YENEEA. The CDR3 runs 14 residues. The V gene lost 3 bases and the J gene lost 7 bases, with 13 bases spanning the gap. In DNA form, the CDR3 reads TGTGCCAGCAGCTTGGACAGTCTAACGAATGAGCAGTTCTTC. Amino acid sequence: CASSLDSLTNEQFF.

The rearrangement joins TRBV7-2 to TRBJ2-1, with D perhaps matching TRBD2 (5 bases). From germline, CDR1 is SGHTA and CDR2 FQGNSA. The V gene lost 7 bases and the J gene lost 3 bases, with 19 bases spanning the gap. This CDR3 contains 16 residues. The CDR3 reads CASTRVGEKLYNEQFF. CDR3 nucleotide sequence: TGTGCCAGCACACGGGTCGGGGAGAAACTCTACAATGAGCAGTTCTTC. Variable domain in full (rest from reference TRBV7-2 and TRBJ2-1): GAGVSQSPSNKVTEKGKDVELRCDPISGHTALYWYRQSLGQGLEFLIYFQGNSAPDKSGLPSDRFSAERTGGSVSTLTIQRTQQEDSAVYLCASTRVGEKLYNEQFFGPGTRLTVL.

This clone was found a few times. The gene calls are TRBV7-3 and TRBJ2-7, with 8 bases lining up with TRBD1. The junction had 4 bases not matched to a gene; V was cut back by 1 base and J by 2 bases. The CDR3 is made up of 15 amino acids. The V gene's germline CDR1 is SGHTA and CDR2 FQGTGA. This CDR3 reads CASSLSDRGPYEQYF. The CDR3 nucleotides read TGTGCCAGCAGCTTAAGTGACAGGGGACCCTACGAGCAGTACTTC.

The chain uses TRBV6-1 and TRBJ1-1; 7 bases are shared with TRBD1. Germline V CDR1 and CDR2: MNHNS, SASEGT. Trimming cost V 8 bases and J 3 bases; bases outside gene matches: 6. This CDR3 has 13 amino acids. The chain's CDR3 is CASRTGVDTEAFF. CDR3 in DNA: TGTGCCAGCCGAACAGGGGTCGACACTGAAGCTTTCTTT.

This rearrangement joins TRBV7-2 to TRBJ2-2; 11 nucleotides agree with TRBD2. Germline V CDR1 and CDR2: SGHTA, FQGNSA. The J segment lost 2 bases and the V segment lost 5 bases, leaving 10 bases of the junction unmatched. The CDR3 length is 18 residues. The CDR3 spells CASSPRPGTSGNTGELFF. The CDR3 DNA reads TGTGCCAGCAGCCCAAGGCCAGGGACTAGCGGAAACACCGGGGAGCTGTTTTTT.

The chain recombines TRBV10-2 with TRBJ2-3; 11 positions match TRBD1. This CDR3 is 15 amino acids long. Germline CDR1 WSHSY, CDR2 SAAADI. J was trimmed by 4 bases and V by 6 bases; bases with no gene match: 6. CDR3 DNA: TGCGCCAGCAGAAGGGACAGGGGGTTGGCAGATACGCAGTATTTT. Translating gives CASRRDRGLADTQYF.

This clone was found once. The chain has TRBV18 and TRBJ2-3; D gene uncertain. CDR1 and CDR2 from the germline V gene are KGHSH and LQKENI. The V gene lost 3 bases and the J gene lost 7 bases, with 14 bases spanning the gap. This CDR3 spans 14 amino acids. CDR3 in DNA: TGTGCCAGCTCACCCCCATTAGTCGATTATACGCAGTATTTT. It codes for CASSPPLVDYTQYF.

The rearrangement joins TRBV9 to TRBJ2-1; 12 nucleotides agree with TRBD2. The CDR3 is 20 amino acids. The ends lost 3 bases at V and 8 bases at J; junction bases unmatched: 21. Germline lookup yields CDR1 SGDLS and CDR2 YYNGEE. The CDR3 region is CASSANLLFGLAGSRDEQFF. CDR3 DNA: TGTGCCAGCAGCGCGAACCTCCTTTTCGGACTAGCGGGGAGTCGCGATGAGCAGTTCTTC. The full variable domain, with the rest looked up from reference TRBV9 and TRBJ2-1, is DSGVTQTPKHLITATGQRVTLRCSPRSGDLSVYWYQQSLDQGLQFLIQYYNGEERAKGNILERFSAQQFPDLHSELNLSSLELGDSALYFCASSANLLFGLAGSRDEQFFGPGTRLTVL.